A single T cell receptor delta chain is shown here with its context. The target antigen is unknown. CDR3 length: 16 amino acids. Germline V lookup: CDR1 NSMFDY, CDR2 ISSIKDK. V lost 3 bases to trimming and J lost 1 base, with 19 bases between them. This specimen belongs to a study of Vδ1+ human thymocytes. Study outcomes and limitations: Thymic delta-chain repertoires held roughly 20% Vdelta2 sequences and few Vdelta3, despite high sort purity. Thymic TRG and TRD repertoires appeared highly polyclonal, with Gaussian CDR3 length distributions. Unexpected Vdelta2 sequences could cause misinterpretation of bulk repertoire data.

RNA was extracted from the cells and then reverse transcribed. Multiplex PCR used pooled V-gene forward primers and a constant-region reverse primer to amplify CDR3s. TCRdb re-called the multiplex PCR reads through CATT. The repertoire holds roughly 25,000 delta-chain clones, 7.4% seen once, with around 0.99% in the top ten. The sample comprised Vdelta1+ gamma-delta thymocytes from the thymus. Subset noted: FACS-sorted CD3+ TCRalphabeta- TCRVdelta1+ TCRVdelta2- thymocytes. J is TRDJ1 and V is TRAV29/DV5; no definite D call. The origin of this receptor is a girl less than two years old who had congenital heart surgery. In DNA form, the CDR3 reads TGTGCAGCAAAACAGGTTTCGGGCTGGAGCACCGATAAACTCATCTTT. Its protein product is CAAKQVSGWSTDKLIF.